The 5 T cell receptor beta chains listed next were all sequenced from one sample in a study of identical twins. TCRdb reanalysed the 5' RACE reads using MiXCR and keeps one entry per CDR3 protein. Of 200,000 to 250,000 distinct CDR3 sequences listed, roughly 12% are singletons. This sample was also put to use in a study of yellow fever vaccine responses in identical twins.

What was sequenced was memory (CD45RO+) T cells sorted from blood. Source of these receptors: a woman between 18 and 29 years old in good health.

This clonotype was observed a handful of times. The rearrangement joins TRBV18 to TRBJ2-1; possibly TRBD1 for D (6 bases). The CDR3 has 13 residues. Trimming cost V 3 bases and J 7 bases, with 10 bases left between them. Germline V gene sequence: CDR1 KGHSH, CDR2 LQKENI. CDR3 in amino acids: CASSPLGTNEQFF. For the CDR3, the DNA is TGTGCCAGCTCACCGCTCGGGACAAATGAGCAGTTCTTC.

This chain connects TRBV7-2 to TRBJ2-3, with TRBD2 matching over 8 bases. CDR3 length: 16 amino acids. CDR1 SGHTA and CDR2 FQGNSA come from the germline V gene. V lost 11 bases to trimming and J lost 2 bases; unmatched junction nucleotides: 15. The CDR3 DNA reads as TGTGCCGGAGGAGCCCTTGGCGGGGGGCCCACAGATACGCAGTATTTT. Translating it yields CAGGALGGGPTDTQYF.

This clonotype occurred many times. The V call is TRBV15, the J call TRBJ2-1; possible D gene TRBD1, 5 bases. Trimming removed 3 bases at V and 5 bases at J, with 17 bases between. Germline CDR1 reads LNHNV; CDR2 reads YYDKDF (reference sequence). CDR3 length: 16 amino acids. The CDR3 loop reads CATSRSDTRHDNEQFF. In DNA form, the CDR3 reads TGTGCCACCAGCAGGTCGGACACCCGGCACGACAATGAGCAGTTCTTC.

V and J are TRBV29-1 and TRBJ2-7; a possible D gene is TRBD1 (6 bases). CDR1 is SQVTM and CDR2 is ANQGSEA in the germline V gene. This CDR3 has 13 amino acids. V was clipped by 6 bases and J by 4 bases, with 16 bases between them. The CDR3 DNA is TGCAGCGTCTCCAGGGACATCTTTTACGAGCAGTACTTC. Translating gives CSVSRDIFYEQYF.

The rearrangement links TRBV7-2 to TRBJ2-7; the D is unclear. The CDR3 is made up of 13 amino acids. The V end lost 5 bases, the J end lost 6 bases, and 14 bases lay between the germline ends. The germline V gene has CDR1 SGHTA and CDR2 FQGNSA. The CDR3 sequence is CASSPSVPGEQYF. In DNA, the CDR3 is TGTGCCAGCAGCCCATCGGTTCCAGGCGAGCAGTACTTC.